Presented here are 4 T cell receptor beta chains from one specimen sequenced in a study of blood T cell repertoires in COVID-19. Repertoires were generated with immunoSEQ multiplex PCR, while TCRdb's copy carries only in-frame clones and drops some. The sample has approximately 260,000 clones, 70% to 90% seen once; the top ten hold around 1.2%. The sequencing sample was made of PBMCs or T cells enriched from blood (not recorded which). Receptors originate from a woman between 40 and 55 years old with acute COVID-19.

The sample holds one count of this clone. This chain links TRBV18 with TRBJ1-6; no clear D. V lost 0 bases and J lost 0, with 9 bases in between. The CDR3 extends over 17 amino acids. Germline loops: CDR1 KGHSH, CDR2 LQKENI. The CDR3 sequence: CASSPPRESSYNSPLHF. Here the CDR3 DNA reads TGTGCCAGCTCACCACCAAGGGAGAGCTCCTATAATTCACCCCTCCACTTT.

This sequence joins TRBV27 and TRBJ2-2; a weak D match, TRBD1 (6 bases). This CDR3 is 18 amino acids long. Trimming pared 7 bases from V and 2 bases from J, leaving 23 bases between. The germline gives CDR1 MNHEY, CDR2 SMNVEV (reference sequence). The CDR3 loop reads CASTQSPQGALNTGELFF. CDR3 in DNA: TGTGCCAGCACCCAATCCCCACAGGGAGCCTTAAACACCGGGGAGCTGTTTTTT.

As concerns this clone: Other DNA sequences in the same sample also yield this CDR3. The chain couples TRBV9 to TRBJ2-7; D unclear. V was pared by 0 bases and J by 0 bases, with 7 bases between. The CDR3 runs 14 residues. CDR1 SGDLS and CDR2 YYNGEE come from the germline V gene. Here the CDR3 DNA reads TGTGCCAGCAGCGTAGCGACAAGCTCCTACGAGCAGTACTTC. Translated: CASSVATSSYEQYF.

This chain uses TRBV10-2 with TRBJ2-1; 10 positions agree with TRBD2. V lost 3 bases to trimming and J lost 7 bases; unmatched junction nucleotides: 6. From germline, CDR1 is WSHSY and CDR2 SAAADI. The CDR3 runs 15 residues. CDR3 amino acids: CASSDEREGGNEQFF. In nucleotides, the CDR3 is TGCGCCAGCAGTGATGAGCGGGAGGGCGGGAATGAGCAGTTCTTC.